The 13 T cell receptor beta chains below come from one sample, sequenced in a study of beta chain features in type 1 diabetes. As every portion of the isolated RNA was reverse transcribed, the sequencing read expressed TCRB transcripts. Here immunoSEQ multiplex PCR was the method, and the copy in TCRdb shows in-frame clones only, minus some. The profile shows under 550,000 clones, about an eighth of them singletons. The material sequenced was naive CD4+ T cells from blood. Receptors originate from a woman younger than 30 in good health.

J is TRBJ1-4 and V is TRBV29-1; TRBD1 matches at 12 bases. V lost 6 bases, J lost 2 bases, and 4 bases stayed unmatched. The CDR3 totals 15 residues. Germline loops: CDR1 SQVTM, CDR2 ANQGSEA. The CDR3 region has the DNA TGCAGCGTCCGGGACAGGGGGCTGACTAATGAAAAACTGTTTTTT. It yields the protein CSVRDRGLTNEKLFF.

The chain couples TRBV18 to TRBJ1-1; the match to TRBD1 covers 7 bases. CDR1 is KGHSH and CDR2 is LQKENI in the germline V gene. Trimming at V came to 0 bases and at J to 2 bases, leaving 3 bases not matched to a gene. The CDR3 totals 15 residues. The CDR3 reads CASSPPGTANTEAFF. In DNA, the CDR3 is TGTGCCAGCTCACCACCAGGGACAGCAAACACTGAAGCTTTCTTT.

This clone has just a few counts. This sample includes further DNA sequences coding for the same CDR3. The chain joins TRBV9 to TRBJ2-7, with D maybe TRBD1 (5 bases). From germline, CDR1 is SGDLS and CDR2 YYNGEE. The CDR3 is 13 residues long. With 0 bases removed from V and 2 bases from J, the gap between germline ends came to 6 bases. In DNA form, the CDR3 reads TGTGCCAGCAGCGTAGAGGGGACCTACGAGCAGTACTTC. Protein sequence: CASSVEGTYEQYF.

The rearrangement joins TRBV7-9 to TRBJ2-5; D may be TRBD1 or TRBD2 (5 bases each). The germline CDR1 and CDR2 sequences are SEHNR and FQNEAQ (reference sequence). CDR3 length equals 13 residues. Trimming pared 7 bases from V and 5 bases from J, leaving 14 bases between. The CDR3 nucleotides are TGTGCCAGCACCCCTGGGGGTACGGAGACCCAGTACTTC. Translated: CASTPGGTETQYF.

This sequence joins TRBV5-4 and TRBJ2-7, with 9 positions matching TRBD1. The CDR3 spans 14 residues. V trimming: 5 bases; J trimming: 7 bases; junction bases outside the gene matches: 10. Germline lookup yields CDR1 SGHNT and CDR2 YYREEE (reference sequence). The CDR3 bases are TGTGCCAGCAGGGCCGGGACAGGGCTTTTGGAGCAGTACTTC. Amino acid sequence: CASRAGTGLLEQYF.

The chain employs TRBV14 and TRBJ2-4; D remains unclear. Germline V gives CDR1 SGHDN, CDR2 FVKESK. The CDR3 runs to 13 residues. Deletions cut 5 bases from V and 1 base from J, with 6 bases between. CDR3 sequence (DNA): TGTGCCAGCAGCTTCGGGGCCAAAAACATTCAGTACTTC. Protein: CASSFGAKNIQYF.

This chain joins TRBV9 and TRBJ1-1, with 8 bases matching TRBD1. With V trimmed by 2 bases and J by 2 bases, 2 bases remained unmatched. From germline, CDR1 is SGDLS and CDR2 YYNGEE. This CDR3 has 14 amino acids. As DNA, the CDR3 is TGTGCCAGCAGCGTGGGGACAGGTAACACTGAAGCTTTCTTT. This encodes CASSVGTGNTEAFF.

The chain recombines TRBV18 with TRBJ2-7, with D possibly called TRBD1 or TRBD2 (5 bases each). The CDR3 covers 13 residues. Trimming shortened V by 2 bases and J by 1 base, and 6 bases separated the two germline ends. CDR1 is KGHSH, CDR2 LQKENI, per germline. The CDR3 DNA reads TGTGCCAGCTCACCATGGGGGTCCTACGAGCAGTACGTC. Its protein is CASSPWGSYEQYV.

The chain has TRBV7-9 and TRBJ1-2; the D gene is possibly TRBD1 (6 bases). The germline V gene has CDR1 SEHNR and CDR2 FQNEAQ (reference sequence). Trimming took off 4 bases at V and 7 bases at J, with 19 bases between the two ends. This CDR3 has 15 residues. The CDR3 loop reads CASSSPWGRLTGYTF. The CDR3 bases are TGTGCCAGCAGCTCCCCGTGGGGGCGCTTGACTGGCTACACCTTC.

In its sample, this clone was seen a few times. Here the CDR3 DNA reads TGTGCCAGCAGCCAAGATGGCATCAGGACCCAGTACTTC. It encodes CASSQDGIRTQYF. The chain is built from TRBV4-2 and TRBJ2-5; D not certain. CDR3 length: 13 residues. Trimming shortened V by 0 bases and J by 7 bases, and 9 bases separated the two germline ends. The germline CDR1 and CDR2 sequences are LGHNA and YNFKEQ.

The CDR3 reads CASSPDLAASTDTQYF. DNA of the CDR3: TGTGCCAGCAGCCCCGATCTAGCGGCTAGCACAGATACGCAGTATTTT. This chain joins TRBV7-3 and TRBJ2-3, with TRBD2 identical over 7 bases. The CDR3 is 16 residues long. Germline trimming cut 5 bases from V and 0 bases from J; bases unmatched to any gene: 8. Germline CDR1 is SGHTA and CDR2 is FQGTGA.

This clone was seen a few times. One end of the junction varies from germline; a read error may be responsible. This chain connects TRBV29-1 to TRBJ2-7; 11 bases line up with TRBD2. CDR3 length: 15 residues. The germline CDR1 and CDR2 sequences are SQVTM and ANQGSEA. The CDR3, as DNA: TGCAGCGGTGAAGGGGGTGCTAGCGGGAGGTACGAGCAGTACTTC. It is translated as CSGEGGASGRYEQYF.

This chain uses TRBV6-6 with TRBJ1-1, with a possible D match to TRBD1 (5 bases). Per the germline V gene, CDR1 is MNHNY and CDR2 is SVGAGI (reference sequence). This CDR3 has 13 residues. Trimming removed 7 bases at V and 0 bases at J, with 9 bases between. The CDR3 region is CASTRQLNTEAFF. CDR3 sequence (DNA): TGTGCCAGCACTAGACAGTTGAACACTGAAGCTTTCTTT.